A single TCR beta chain is shown here with its context. No antigen is known for it. The data were obtained in a study of T cells expressing NK-cell markers. Study observations and caveats: The CD3+CD56-NKG2C+ fraction of several donors was also led by these clonotypes. NKG2C+ dominant clonotype frequencies in 6 or 7 donors were roughly 1.0-7.5% of CD8+ T cells.

Production of TCR beta cDNA relied on 5'RACE template switching with UMIs. From its re-call of the 5' RACE reads, TCRdb lists each CDR3 protein once, without DNA. Its clone listing holds 350,000 to 400,000 distinct CDR3 sequences. The CDR3 is 14 amino acids. CDR1 and CDR2 from the germline V gene are MGHRA and YSYEKL. The sequence derives from a woman between 50 and 59 years old in good health. The sample taken for sequencing was blood T cells: a sorted CD56 or NKG2C T cell subset, CD4+ or CD8+ T cells, or bulk PBMC T cells (not recorded which). The rearrangement joins TRBV4-1 to TRBJ2-2. This CDR3 reads CASSQEVPEGELFF.